Listed below are T cell receptor beta chains from one sample, sequenced in a study of chemoradiotherapy in HPV16-positive cancers. The data were produced by immunoSEQ multiplex PCR, yet TCRdb's version contains in-frame clones alone and is incomplete. The table includes tens of thousands of clones, approximately 90% detected once. The source was blood, collected from a patient who underwent chemoradiotherapy. These receptors were taken from a human donor with HPV-associated anogenital cancer. Both conserved end residues are part of each CDR3. A D gene is named only where the DNA matches it firmly. Size tells how often a clone was seen (once, few, many) or the class of an expanded clone, and some rows leave it out.

length | J | size | D | V | CDR3 | DNA
13 | TRBJ1-3 | NA | NA | TRBV25-1 | CASKGRPGGTIYF | TGTGCCAGCAAGGGCAGGCCCGGGGGCACCATATATTTT
17 | TRBJ2-2 | NA | TRBD2 | TRBV5-4 | CASSLGLAENSGGELFF | TGTGCCAGCAGCTTGGGGCTAGCGGAGAATTCGGGCGGGGAGCTGTTTTTT
16 | TRBJ1-4 | NA | TRBD1 | TRBV10-3 | CAISPDRGATNEKLFF | TGTGCCATCAGCCCCGACAGGGGTGCAACTAATGAAAAACTGTTTTTT
15 | TRBJ2-7 | NA | TRBD2 | TRBV7-8 | CASSQGLAGVYEQYF | TGTGCCAGCAGCCAAGGACTAGCGGGAGTCTACGAGCAGTACTTC
16 | TRBJ1-3 | NA | NA | TRBV5-1 | CASSEDSRSSGNTIYF | TGCGCCAGCAGCGAGGACAGCCGCTCCTCTGGAAACACCATATATTTT
13 | TRBJ2-3 | NA | NA | TRBV5-1 | CASSFLGTDTQYF | TGCGCCAGCAGCTTTTTAGGCACAGATACGCAGTATTTT
14 | TRBJ2-3 | once | NA | TRBV10-3 | CAISVGDLTDTQYF | TGTGCCATCAGTGTGGGGGACCTCACAGATACGCAGTATTTT
13 | TRBJ1-5 | NA | NA | TRBV11-2 | CASSPGSDGPQHF | TGTGCCAGCAGCCCAGGGTCGGATGGGCCCCAGCATTTT
12 | TRBJ1-4 | few | NA | TRBV30 | CAWSFAGGKLFF | TGTGCCTGGAGTTTCGCGGGTGGAAAACTGTTTTTT
15 | TRBJ1-2 | NA | NA | TRBV4-2 | CASSQEKGRNYGYTF | TGTGCCAGCAGCCAAGAAAAAGGGCGGAACTATGGCTACACCTTC
15 | TRBJ1-2 | NA | NA | TRBV5-4 | CASSLVPGMWDGYTF | TGTGCCAGCAGCTTGGTCCCAGGGATGTGGGATGGCTACACCTTC
15 | TRBJ2-3 | NA | NA | TRBV18 | CASSPRGGSTDTQYF | TGTGCCAGCTCACCACGTGGGGGGAGCACAGATACGCAGTATTTT
16 | TRBJ2-2 | NA | NA | TRBV2 | CASSDEGGRNTGELFF | TGTGCCAGCAGTGACGAGGGGGGGCGAAACACCGGGGAGCTGTTTTTT
15 | TRBJ1-2 | NA | TRBD1 | TRBV10-3 | CAISGPGQGGNGYTF | TGTGCCATCAGTGGTCCGGGACAGGGAGGCAATGGCTACACCTTC
12 | TRBJ1-4 | NA | TRBD1 | TRBV29-1 | CSGGQGGGKLFF | TGCAGCGGAGGACAGGGAGGCGGAAAACTGTTTTTT
16 | TRBJ2-7 | NA | NA | TRBV27 | CASSLLSGTKAYEQYF | TGTGCCAGCAGTTTATTATCCGGGACAAAAGCCTACGAGCAGTACTTC
15 | TRBJ1-1 | NA | NA | TRBV4-2 | CASSPPTGANTEAFF | TGTGCCAGCAGCCCGCCGACAGGTGCGAACACTGAAGCTTTCTTT
12 | TRBJ1-5 | NA | NA | TRBV7-9 | CASSRQDSTQHF | TGTGCCAGCAGCCGACAGGACAGCACCCAGCATTTT
13 | TRBJ1-2 | once | NA | TRBV28 | CASRSPLGGGYTF | TGTGCCAGCAGGTCCCCCCTAGGAGGGGGCTACACCTTC
15 | TRBJ2-5 | NA | TRBD1 | TRBV7-2 | CASRSTGVARETQYF | TGTGCCAGCAGATCGACAGGGGTGGCCAGAGAGACCCAGTACTTC